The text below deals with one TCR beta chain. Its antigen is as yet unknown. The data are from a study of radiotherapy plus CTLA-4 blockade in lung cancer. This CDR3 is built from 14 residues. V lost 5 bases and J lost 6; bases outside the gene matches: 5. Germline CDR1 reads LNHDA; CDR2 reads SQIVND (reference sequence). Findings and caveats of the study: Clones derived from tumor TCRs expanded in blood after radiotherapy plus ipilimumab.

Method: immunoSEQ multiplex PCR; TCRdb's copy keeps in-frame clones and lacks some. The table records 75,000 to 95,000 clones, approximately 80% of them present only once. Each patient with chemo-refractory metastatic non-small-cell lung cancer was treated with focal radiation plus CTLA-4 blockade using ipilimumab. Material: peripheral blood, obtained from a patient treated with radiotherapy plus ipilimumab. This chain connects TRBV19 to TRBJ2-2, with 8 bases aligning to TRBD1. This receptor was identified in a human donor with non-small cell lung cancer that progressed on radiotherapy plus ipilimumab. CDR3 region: CASSATGGSGELFF. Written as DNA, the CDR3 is TGTGCCAGTAGTGCTACAGGGGGATCCGGGGAGCTGTTTTTT.